This T cell receptor beta chain was found in a study of blood T cell repertoires in COVID-19. Study-wide background: The samples span acute and convalescent COVID-19 from the United States, Italy and Spain. PBMCs, B-cell-depleted T cells, or T cells provided the cDNA or gDNA that made up the material.

In germline, CDR1 is SGHNT, CDR2 YENEEA. V lost 5 bases, J lost 4 bases, and 9 bases lay in between. CDR3 length: 13 residues. In the authors' workflow: Reference gene primers were amplified, and this amplification served to estimate nucleated cell counts. Assay: immunoSEQ multiplex PCR; the TCRdb copy retains only in-frame clones and omits some. V and J calls plus clone size are reproduced from that table; the DNA served to infer D and trimming. There are 540,000 or so clones in the sample; approximately 91% occur only once, and roughly 7.4% lies in the top ten. This clonotype was sampled from a woman aged 45-65 years with COVID-19, enrolled during active disease. Sequenced sample: peripheral blood. The chain joins TRBV11-3 to TRBJ1-3; D might be TRBD1 (5 bases). The CDR3 bases are TGTGCCAGCAGCATGGAGGGGGGAAACACCATATATTTT. Its protein is CASSMEGGNTIYF.